One sample yielded the 26 T cell receptor beta chains listed below, sequenced in a study of T cell responses to AZD1222 COVID-19 vaccine. Clones were sequenced by immunoSEQ multiplex PCR, and TCRdb holds only the in-frame ones, with some missing. The data hold tens of thousands of clones, with around 90% observed a single time. Sample: peripheral blood, taken on day 0 of AZD1222 vaccination. All receptors come from an adult in good health.

The J gene is TRBJ1-4, the V gene TRBV15, with unresolved D. From germline, CDR1 is LNHNV and CDR2 YYDKDF (reference sequence). The CDR3 is 14 amino acids. V was pared by 0 bases and J by 8 bases, with 10 bases between. CDR3 coding DNA: TGTGCCACCAGCAGAGAATCCGGGAGAGAAAAACTGTTTTTT. It codes for CATSRESGREKLFF.

The genes are TRBV10-3 and TRBJ2-5; D not certain. Germline assignment: CDR1 ENHRY and CDR2 SYGVKD. V was cut by 3 bases and J by 1 base, with 15 bases left in between. The CDR3 totals 16 residues. In nucleotides, the CDR3 is TGTGCCATCAGTGAAAATCCCCAGGCGACCCAAGAGACCCAGTACTTC. This gives the protein CAISENPQATQETQYF.

This chain links TRBV7-6 with TRBJ1-4, with D tentatively TRBD1 (5 bases). Germline V lookup: CDR1 SGHVS, CDR2 FNYEAQ. This CDR3 contains 15 residues. V was cut by 4 bases and J by 6 bases, with 15 bases left in between. The CDR3 reads CASSYQGSGYEKLFF. CDR3 bases: TGTGCCAGCAGCTACCAGGGTTCGGGTTATGAAAAACTGTTTTTT. The full variable domain, rest sourced from reference TRBV7-6 and TRBJ1-4, is GAGVSQSPRYKVTKRGQDVALRCDPISGHVSLYWYRQALGQGPEFLTYFNYEAQQDKSGLPNDRFSAERPEGSISTLTIQRTEQRDSAMYRCASSYQGSGYEKLFFGSGTQLSVL.

This chain uses TRBV19 with TRBJ1-5; no reliable D call. Trimming removed 5 bases from V and 4 bases from J, with 6 bases in between. From germline, CDR1 is LNHDA and CDR2 SQIVND (reference sequence). The CDR3 is made up of 12 amino acids. CDR3 bases: TGTGCCAGTAGTTTGAGGAATCAGCCCCAGCATTTT. Amino acid sequence: CASSLRNQPQHF. Based on the CDR3 plus reference TRBV19 and TRBJ1-5, the full variable domain is DGGITQSPKYLFRKEGQNVTLSCEQNLNHDAMYWYRQDPGQGLRLIYYSQIVNDFQKGDIAEGYSVSREKKESFPLTVTSAQKNPTAFYLCASSLRNQPQHFGDGTRLSIL.

The chain combines TRBV7-9 with TRBJ1-5, with D perhaps TRBD1 (6 bases). Deletions cut 1 base from V and 4 bases from J, with 14 bases between. Germline CDR1 SEHNR, CDR2 FQNEAQ (reference sequence). The CDR3 is made up of 16 amino acids. The CDR3 sequence: CASSLVLDSGNQPQHF. For the CDR3, the DNA is TGTGCCAGCAGCTTAGTTTTGGACAGCGGAAATCAGCCCCAGCATTTT.

V usage is TRBV5-4 and J usage is TRBJ1-3; D perhaps matches TRBD1 (5 bases). Germline values: CDR1 SGHNT, CDR2 YYREEE (reference sequence). The CDR3 extends over 15 amino acids. V lost 1 base to trimming and J lost 0 bases, with 8 bases between them. The CDR3 sequence is CASSLMGGSGNTIYF. The CDR3 DNA is TGTGCCAGCAGCTTGATGGGGGGCTCTGGAAACACCATATATTTT.

The CDR3 protein is CASSRITYSYEQYF. The CDR3 bases are TGTGCCAGCAGTAGGATTACCTACTCCTACGAGCAGTACTTC. V usage is TRBV28 and J usage is TRBJ2-7; D uncertain. The CDR3 consists of 14 residues. Germline CDR1 and CDR2: MDHEN and SYDVKM. V gave up 5 bases and J gave up 0 bases, with 11 bases separating them.

The V gene is TRBV29-1, the J gene TRBJ2-2; a possible D gene is TRBD1 (5 bases). CDR1 and CDR2 from the germline V gene are SQVTM and ANQGSEA. There are 15 residues in the CDR3. Trimming pared 5 bases from V and 0 bases from J, leaving 13 bases between. The CDR3 protein is CSVTTRQTNTGELFF. DNA of the CDR3: TGCAGCGTTACGACGCGACAGACGAACACCGGGGAGCTGTTTTTT.

The gene calls are TRBV3-1 (or the pseudogene TRBV3-2) and TRBJ1-6, with unresolved D. There are 13 residues in the CDR3. V was shortened by 2 bases and J by 9 bases, with 8 bases between the two germline ends. The germline V gene has CDR1 LGHDT and CDR2 YNNKEL (reference sequence). CDR3: CASSQQVGSPLHF. CDR3 DNA: TGTGCCAGCAGCCAACAGGTCGGTTCACCCCTCCACTTT.

The chain combines TRBV3-1 (or the pseudogene TRBV3-2) with TRBJ2-3; TRBD2 matches 9 bases. The CDR3 totals 16 residues. CDR1 is LGHDT and CDR2 is YNNKEL in the germline V gene (reference sequence). Trimming cost V 1 base and J 2 bases; bases outside gene matches: 4. CDR3 region: CASSQGGGLATDTQYF. CDR3 sequence (DNA): TGTGCCAGCAGCCAAGGAGGGGGACTAGCCACAGATACGCAGTATTTT.

The rearrangement uses TRBV11-2 and TRBJ2-7, with D possibly matching TRBD1 (5 bases). The CDR3 runs to 18 residues. CDR1 SGHAT and CDR2 FQNNGV come from the germline V gene. V gave up 4 bases and J gave up 0 bases, with 22 bases separating them. CDR3 in amino acids: CASSSTLLGADSSYEQYF. Written as DNA, the CDR3 is TGTGCCAGCAGCTCTACCCTTCTAGGGGCCGATAGCTCCTACGAGCAGTACTTC.

The chain couples TRBV2 to TRBJ2-2; D not certain. The V gene's germline CDR1 is SNHLY and CDR2 FYNNEI. V shed 8 bases and J shed 3 bases, with 4 bases lying between them. CDR3 length: 11 residues. Written as DNA, the CDR3 is TGTGCCAGCTCGGACACCGGGGAGCTGTTTTTT. It specifies CASSDTGELFF.

This chain links TRBV5-1 with TRBJ2-1, with a weak D call TRBD1 (6 bases). V lost 6 bases, J lost 2 bases, and 12 bases lay in between. The germline CDR1 and CDR2 sequences are SGHRS and YFSETQ. The CDR3 spans 14 residues. The CDR3 DNA sequence: TGCGCCAGCAAACGGACAGAGACCTACAATGAGCAGTTCTTC. Protein: CASKRTETYNEQFF.

This CDR3 is CASSLSPSGNSPLHF. DNA of the CDR3: TGTGCCAGCAGCTTAAGTCCCAGTGGGAATTCACCCCTCCACTTT. The genes are TRBV7-3 and TRBJ1-6; D ambiguous. The CDR3 runs 15 residues. Germline CDR1 is SGHTA and CDR2 is FQGTGA. Trimming removed 1 base from V and 7 bases from J, with 11 bases in between. Combining the CDR3 with reference TRBV7-3 and TRBJ1-6 gives the whole variable domain GAGVSQTPSNKVTEKGKYVELRCDPISGHTALYWYRQSLGQGPEFLIYFQGTGAADDSGLPNDRFFAVRPEGSVSTLKIQRTERGDSAVYLCASSLSPSGNSPLHFGNGTRLTVT.

The chain couples TRBV10-3 to TRBJ2-3; weak D call: TRBD2 (7 bases). The CDR3 runs 14 residues. The germline V and J ends were trimmed by 7 bases and 4 bases, with 15 bases remaining between them. The germline gives CDR1 ENHRY, CDR2 SYGVKD. The CDR3 here is CAIKGEGQADTQYF. The CDR3 nucleotides read TGTGCCATCAAGGGGGAGGGGCAAGCAGATACGCAGTATTTT.

This rearrangement joins TRBV5-4 to TRBJ2-1; 7 bases agree with TRBD2. Germline CDR1 reads SGHNT; CDR2 reads YYREEE (reference sequence). Losses at the gene ends were 0 bases for V and 6 bases for J; bases not matched to a gene: 15. This CDR3 has 18 amino acids. The CDR3: CASSLGGRASGTINEQFF. Written as DNA, the CDR3 is TGTGCCAGCAGCTTGGGGGGCCGGGCTAGCGGTACAATCAATGAGCAGTTCTTC.

The CDR3, as DNA: TGTGCCAGCTCACCCGGCCAGGGGCCTGAAAAACTGTTTTTT. Translated, it gives CASSPGQGPEKLFF. This rearrangement joins TRBV18 to TRBJ1-4; D is possibly TRBD1 (6 bases). CDR1 and CDR2 (germline): KGHSH, LQKENI. The CDR3 totals 14 residues. Trimming stripped 3 bases from V and 7 bases from J, with 12 bases between.

CDR3 amino acids: CASRGLSTDTQYF. As DNA, the CDR3 is TGTGCCAGTAGAGGACTAAGCACAGATACGCAGTATTTT. The V and J genes are TRBV19 and TRBJ2-3; possibly TRBD2 for D (6 bases). Trimming took off 6 bases at V and 0 bases at J, with 7 bases between the two ends. Per germline, CDR1 LNHDA and CDR2 SQIVND (reference sequence). The CDR3 contains 13 residues.

This chain joins TRBV5-1 and TRBJ2-7, with TRBD2 matching 13 bases. Trimming cost V 2 bases and J 0 bases; bases outside gene matches: 8. Germline V lookup: CDR1 SGHRS, CDR2 YFSETQ. There are 18 residues in the CDR3. The CDR3 spells CASSFGTSGTFSSYEQYF. The CDR3 DNA is TGCGCCAGCAGCTTTGGGACTAGCGGGACGTTTTCCTCCTACGAGCAGTACTTC.

This clone was observed once. The gene calls are TRBV27 and TRBJ2-2; D might be TRBD1 or TRBD2, each matching 6 bases. Per the germline V gene, CDR1 is MNHEY and CDR2 is SMNVEV (reference sequence). The CDR3 has 16 residues. Trimming cost V 2 bases and J 4 bases, with 14 bases left between them. DNA of the CDR3: TGTGCCAGCAGTTTAATACGGGGGCCGGGCACCGGGGAGCTGTTTTTT. Encoded protein: CASSLIRGPGTGELFF.

The CDR3 spells CASSLVYRYSNQPQHF. The CDR3 nucleotides are TGTGCCAGCAGCTTAGTATACCGGTATAGCAATCAGCCCCAGCATTTT. The chain couples TRBV11-2 to TRBJ1-5; D remains ambiguous. Trimming stripped 1 base from V and 0 bases from J, with 10 bases between. The germline gives CDR1 SGHAT, CDR2 FQNNGV. The CDR3 totals 16 residues. The whole variable domain, remainder taken from reference TRBV11-2 and TRBJ1-5, is EAGVAQSPRYKIIEKRQSVAFWCNPISGHATLYWYQQILGQGPKLLIQFQNNGVVDDSQLPKDRFSAERLKGVDSTLKIQPAKLEDSAVYLCASSLVYRYSNQPQHFGDGTRLSIL.

The CDR3 is CASSLQGNYWSTDTQYF. CDR3 nucleotides: TGTGCCAGCAGCTTACAGGGAAATTATTGGAGCACAGATACGCAGTATTTT. The gene calls are TRBV11-2 and TRBJ2-3; D perhaps matches TRBD1 (5 bases). The CDR3 covers 17 residues. Trimming removed 2 bases at V and 0 bases at J, with 15 bases between. The germline gives CDR1 SGHAT, CDR2 FQNNGV.

The chain links TRBV3-1 (or the pseudogene TRBV3-2) to TRBJ2-2; tentatively, D is TRBD2 (5 bases). The V gene's germline CDR1 is LGHDT and CDR2 YNNKEL (reference sequence). The ends were cut back, 0 bases at V and 3 bases at J, with 8 bases in the middle. The CDR3 sequence is 15 residues long. The CDR3 DNA follows: TGTGCCAGCAGCCAAGACCTGCGGGACACCGGGGAGCTGTTTTTT. Translating gives CASSQDLRDTGELFF.

The chain employs TRBV10-2 and TRBJ2-5; 8 bases agree with TRBD2. Trimming removed 0 bases from V and 3 bases from J; junction bases left unmatched: 3. The CDR3 consists of 15 residues. Germline V gene sequence: CDR1 WSHSY, CDR2 SAAADI. The CDR3 sequence is CASSESTGGKETQYF. In nucleotides, the CDR3 is TGCGCCAGCAGTGAGTCGACGGGAGGGAAAGAGACCCAGTACTTC.

CDR3 sequence: CASSPRQGADGYTF. Here the CDR3 DNA reads TGTGCCAGCTCACCTAGACAGGGGGCGGACGGCTACACCTTC. The V call is TRBV18, the J call TRBJ1-2; 10 bases match TRBD1. The CDR3 extends over 14 amino acids. The V gene's germline CDR1 is KGHSH and CDR2 LQKENI. The V and J ends lost 3 bases and 8 bases, in that order; junction bases with no gene match: 6.

This clone was seen a single time. The rearrangement joins TRBV18 to TRBJ2-3; no clear D. Trimming pared 4 bases from V and 0 bases from J, leaving 17 bases between. The CDR3 has 17 residues. Per germline, CDR1 KGHSH and CDR2 LQKENI. The CDR3 DNA reads as TGTGCCAGCTCACTTCTCCCAGGAAGTCTTAGCACAGATACGCAGTATTTT. Amino acids: CASSLLPGSLSTDTQYF. The variable domain in full, completed from reference TRBV18 and TRBJ2-3, reads NAGVMQNPRHLVRRRGQEARLRCSPMKGHSHVYWYRQLPEEGLKFMVYLQKENIIDESGMPKERFSAEFPKEGPSILRIQQVVRGDSAAYFCASSLLPGSLSTDTQYFGPGTRLTVL.